The present T cell receptor beta chain was sequenced within a study of shared clonotypes between healthy human individuals. About the research overall: CD4 naive and memory got three plates each, CD8 naive two, CD8 memory one.

Notes on the study in general: Naive CD4 clonotypes overlapped across several donors at around 4.8%. Against clonotypes common to all four donors, non-shared ones had lower generation probabilities.

Naive CD8 cells, CD45RO-negative and positively selected for CCR7, excluded terminally differentiated effector memory CD45RA+ cells. This CDR3 contains 17 residues. CDR1 SGHTA and CDR2 FQGNSA come from the germline V gene. V trimming: 7 bases; J trimming: 2 bases; junction bases outside the gene matches: 13. With regard to this clone: Its target is unknown.

The table came from immunoSEQ multiplex PCR; TCRdb's copy has only in-frame clones and leaves some out. In the table there are about 1,800,000 clones, over 85% of which are singletons. The chain uses TRBV7-2 and TRBJ2-3, with 9 positions matching TRBD2. The sample comprised naive CD8+ T cells sorted from blood. The sequence was obtained from a young man in good health. CDR3 loop: CASIRSPLAGITDTQYF. The CDR3 nucleotides read TGTGCCAGCATCCGATCTCCACTAGCGGGTATCACAGATACGCAGTATTTT.